One T cell receptor (beta chain) is described in this entry. This entry comes from a study of blood T cell repertoires in COVID-19. Background on the study: COVID-19 samples collected from the United States, Italy and Spain covered acute and convalescent phases. The cDNA or gDNA used as material had been derived from T cells, B-cell-depleted T cells, or PBMCs.

CDR3 size: 14 residues. In germline, CDR1 is SGHTA, CDR2 FQGNSA. V was pared by 5 bases and J by 5 bases, with 5 bases of the junction left unmatched. As handled by the study authors: Amplification from reference gene primers served as the basis for estimated nucleated cell counts. Some clones are missing from TCRdb's copy, which holds only in-frame ones; the method was immunoSEQ multiplex PCR. V and J calls and clone size come straight from that table; D and trimming were deduced from the DNA. The repertoire holds more than 200,000 clones, with approximately 86% as singletons. The gene calls are TRBV7-2 and TRBJ2-3, with 9 nucleotides matching TRBD2. This receptor was taken from a man younger than 45 with active or convalescent COVID-19. The material sequenced was peripheral blood. The CDR3 protein is CASSPGLAVDTQYF. The CDR3 DNA sequence: TGTGCCAGCAGCCCGGGACTAGCTGTAGATACGCAGTATTTT.